Below are 7 T cell receptor beta chains sequenced from a single sample in a study of blood T cell repertoires in COVID-19. Method: immunoSEQ multiplex PCR; TCRdb's copy keeps in-frame clones and lacks some. Of some 460,000 clones listed, 87% are singletons. The sequenced sample consisted of PBMCs or T cells enriched from blood (not recorded which). The origin of the receptors is a woman under 30 who had recovered from COVID-19.

This sequence joins TRBV11-2 and TRBJ2-1; D remains unclear. This CDR3 has 15 amino acids. Trimming cost V 2 bases and J 2 bases, with 10 bases left between them. The germline V gene encodes CDR1 SGHAT and CDR2 FQNNGV. CDR3 region: CASSLTFGAYNEQFF. The CDR3 DNA sequence: TGTGCCAGCAGCTTAACGTTTGGAGCCTACAATGAGCAGTTCTTC.

CDR3 nucleotide sequence: TGTGCCACCAGTGATTTTATAGCTTTCTTT. Translated, it gives CATSDFIAFF. The genes are TRBV24-1 and TRBJ1-1; D not resolved. The CDR3 covers 10 residues. Germline assignment: CDR1 KGHDR and CDR2 SFDVKD. The V and J ends lost 1 base and 10 bases respectively, with 3 bases between them.

The V call is TRBV2, the J call TRBJ2-3, with D tentatively TRBD2 (6 bases). Trimming removed 0 bases from V and 3 bases from J, with 10 bases in between. Germline lookup yields CDR1 SNHLY and CDR2 FYNNEI. CDR3 length: 15 residues. The CDR3: CASSEAGGITDTQYF. The DNA of the CDR3 is TGTGCCAGCAGTGAAGCGGGGGGAATTACAGATACGCAGTATTTT.

The rearrangement uses TRBV9 and TRBJ2-2, with D possibly TRBD1 on 6 matching bases. This CDR3 has 14 residues. The V gene's germline CDR1 is SGDLS and CDR2 YYNGEE. V was cut by 2 bases and J by 4 bases, with 9 bases left in between. CDR3 region: CASSVGQLTGELFF. CDR3 in DNA: TGTGCCAGCAGCGTTGGACAGCTCACCGGGGAGCTGTTTTTT.

The gene calls are TRBV30 and TRBJ1-4; maybe TRBD1 (5 bases). Trimming shortened V by 6 bases and J by 8 bases, and 19 bases separated the two germline ends. From germline, CDR1 is GTSNPN and CDR2 SVGIG (reference sequence). The CDR3 length is 14 residues. As DNA, the CDR3 is TGTGCCTGCGTGGGGGGAGCCTTAGGAGAAAAACTGTTTTTT. Translated, it gives CACVGGALGEKLFF.

The chain couples TRBV10-3 to TRBJ2-7; D possibly corresponds to TRBD2 (7 bases). The CDR3 is 13 residues long. The ends were cut back, 7 bases at V and 7 bases at J, with 17 bases in the middle. CDR1 and CDR2 from the germline V gene are ENHRY and SYGVKD. Here the CDR3 reads CAITGEGLGEQYF. DNA for the CDR3: TGTGCCATCACAGGGGAGGGTCTTGGTGAGCAGTACTTC.

In this sample, this clone turned up once. The rearrangement uses TRBV10-3 and TRBJ2-1; maybe TRBD1 (6 bases). With 10 bases removed from V and 0 bases from J, the gap between germline ends came to 16 bases. The V gene's germline CDR1 is ENHRY and CDR2 SYGVKD. The CDR3 contains 15 residues. Written as DNA, the CDR3 is TGTGCCAGTATGGACAGCTTTAGCTCCTACAATGAGCAGTTCTTC. Protein product: CASMDSFSSYNEQFF.